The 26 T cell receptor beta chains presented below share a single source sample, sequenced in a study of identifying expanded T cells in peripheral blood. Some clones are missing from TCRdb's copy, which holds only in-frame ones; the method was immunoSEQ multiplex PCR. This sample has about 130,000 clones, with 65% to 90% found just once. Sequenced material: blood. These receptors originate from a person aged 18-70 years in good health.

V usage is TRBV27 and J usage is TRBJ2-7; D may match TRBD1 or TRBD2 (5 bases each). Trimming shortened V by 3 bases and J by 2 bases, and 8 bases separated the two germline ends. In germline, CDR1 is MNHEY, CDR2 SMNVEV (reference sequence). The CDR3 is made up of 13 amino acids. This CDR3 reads CASSFRDPYEQYF. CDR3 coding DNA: TGTGCCAGCAGTTTCAGGGACCCCTACGAGCAGTACTTC.

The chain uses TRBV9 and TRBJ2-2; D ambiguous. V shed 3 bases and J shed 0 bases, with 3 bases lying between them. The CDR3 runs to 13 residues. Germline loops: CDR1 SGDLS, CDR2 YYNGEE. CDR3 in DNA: TGTGCCAGCAGCGATCCGAACACCGGGGAGCTGTTTTTT. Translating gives CASSDPNTGELFF.

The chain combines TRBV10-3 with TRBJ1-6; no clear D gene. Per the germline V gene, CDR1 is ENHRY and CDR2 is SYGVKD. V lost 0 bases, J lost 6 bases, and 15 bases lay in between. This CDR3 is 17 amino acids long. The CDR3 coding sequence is TGTGCCATCAGTGAGTCGGAAAAGGCCACTCTTAATTCACCCCTCCACTTT. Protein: CAISESEKATLNSPLHF.

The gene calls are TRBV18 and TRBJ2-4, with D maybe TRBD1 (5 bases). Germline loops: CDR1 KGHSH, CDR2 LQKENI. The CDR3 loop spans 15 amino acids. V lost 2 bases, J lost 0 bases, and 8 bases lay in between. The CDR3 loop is CASSPETAAKNIQYF. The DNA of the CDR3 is TGTGCCAGCTCACCAGAGACAGCAGCCAAAAACATTCAGTACTTC.

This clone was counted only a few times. CDR3 bases: TGTGCCAGCAGCGCAATCGGACAGGGGGCGAGTCAGCCCCAGCATTTT. Its protein product is CASSAIGQGASQPQHF. This chain connects TRBV7-9 to TRBJ1-5; 11 nucleotides agree with TRBD1. Per germline, CDR1 SEHNR and CDR2 FQNEAQ (reference sequence). The CDR3 has 16 residues. V lost 5 bases to trimming and J lost 6 bases; unmatched junction nucleotides: 9.

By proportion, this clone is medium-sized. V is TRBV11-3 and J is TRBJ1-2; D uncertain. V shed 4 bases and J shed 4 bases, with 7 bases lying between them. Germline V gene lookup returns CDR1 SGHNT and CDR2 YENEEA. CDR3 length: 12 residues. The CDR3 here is CASSYDGYGYTF. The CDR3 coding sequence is TGTGCCAGCAGCTACGACGGCTATGGCTACACCTTC. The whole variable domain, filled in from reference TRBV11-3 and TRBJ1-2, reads EAGVVQSPRYKIIEKKQPVAFWCNPISGHNTLYWYLQNLGQGPELLIRYENEEAVDDSQLPKDRFSAERLKGVDSTLKIQPAELGDSAVYLCASSYDGYGYTFGSGTRLTVV.

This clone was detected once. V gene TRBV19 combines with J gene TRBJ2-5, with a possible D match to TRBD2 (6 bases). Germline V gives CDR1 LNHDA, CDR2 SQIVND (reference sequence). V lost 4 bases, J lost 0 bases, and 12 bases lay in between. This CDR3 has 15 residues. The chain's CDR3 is CASSTRGSDQETQYF. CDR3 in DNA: TGTGCCAGTAGTACGCGGGGATCAGACCAAGAGACCCAGTACTTC.

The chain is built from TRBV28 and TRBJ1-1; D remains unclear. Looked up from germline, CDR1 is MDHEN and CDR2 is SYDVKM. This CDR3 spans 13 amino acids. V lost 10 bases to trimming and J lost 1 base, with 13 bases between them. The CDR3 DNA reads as TGTGCCAACTCTCGGGATCCGAACACTGAAGCTTTCTTT. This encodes CANSRDPNTEAFF.

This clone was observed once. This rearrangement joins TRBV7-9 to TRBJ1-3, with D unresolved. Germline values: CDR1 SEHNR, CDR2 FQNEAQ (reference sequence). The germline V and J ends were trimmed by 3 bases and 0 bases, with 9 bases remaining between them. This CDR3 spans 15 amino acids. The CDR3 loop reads CASSFGDVSGNTIYF. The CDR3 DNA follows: TGTGCCAGCAGCTTTGGGGATGTCTCTGGAAACACCATATATTTT.

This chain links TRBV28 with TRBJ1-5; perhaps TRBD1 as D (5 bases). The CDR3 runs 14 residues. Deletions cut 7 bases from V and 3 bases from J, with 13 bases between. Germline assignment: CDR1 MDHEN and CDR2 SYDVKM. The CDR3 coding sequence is TGTGCCAGCACCCTGCGGACACTCAATCAGCCCCAGCATTTT. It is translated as CASTLRTLNQPQHF.

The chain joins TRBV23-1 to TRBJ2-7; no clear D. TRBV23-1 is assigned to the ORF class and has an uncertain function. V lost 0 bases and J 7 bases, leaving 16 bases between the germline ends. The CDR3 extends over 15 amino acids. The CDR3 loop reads CASSQSDHNLREQYF. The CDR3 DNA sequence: TGCGCCAGCAGTCAATCGGATCACAACCTCCGGGAGCAGTACTTC.

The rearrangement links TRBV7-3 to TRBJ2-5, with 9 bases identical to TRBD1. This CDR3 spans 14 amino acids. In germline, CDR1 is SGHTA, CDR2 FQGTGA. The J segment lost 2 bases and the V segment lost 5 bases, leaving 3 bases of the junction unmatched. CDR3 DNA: TGTGCCAGCAGCCGAGGGACAGGGCAAGAGACCCAGTACTTC. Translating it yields CASSRGTGQETQYF.

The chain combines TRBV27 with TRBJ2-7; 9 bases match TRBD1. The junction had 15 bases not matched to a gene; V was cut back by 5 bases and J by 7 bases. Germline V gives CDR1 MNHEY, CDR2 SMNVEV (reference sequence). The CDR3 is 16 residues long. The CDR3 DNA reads TGTGCCAGCAGTCTAGAGGTCGGGACAGGGCTGAGGGAGCAGTACTTC. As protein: CASSLEVGTGLREQYF.

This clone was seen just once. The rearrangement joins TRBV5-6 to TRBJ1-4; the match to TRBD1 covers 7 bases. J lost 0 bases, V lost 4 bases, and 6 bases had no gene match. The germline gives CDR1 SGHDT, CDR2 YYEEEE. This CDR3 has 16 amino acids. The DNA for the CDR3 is TGTGCCAGCAGCGCGAAGGGACAGACAACTAATGAAAAACTGTTTTTT. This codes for CASSAKGQTTNEKLFF.

The CDR3 here is CASSTTVTYEQYF. The CDR3, as DNA: TGTGCCAGCAGCACCACAGTGACCTACGAGCAGTACTTC. The rearrangement uses TRBV7-2 and TRBJ2-7; no clear D gene. From germline, CDR1 is SGHTA and CDR2 FQGNSA. Trimming removed 5 bases from V and 2 bases from J, with 10 bases in between. The CDR3 length is 13 residues.

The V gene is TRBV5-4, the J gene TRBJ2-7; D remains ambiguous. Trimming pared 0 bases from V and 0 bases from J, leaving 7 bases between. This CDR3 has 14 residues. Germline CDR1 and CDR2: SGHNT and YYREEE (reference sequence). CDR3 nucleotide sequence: TGTGCCAGCAGCTTGGTCGAAAGCTCCTACGAGCAGTACTTC. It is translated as CASSLVESSYEQYF.

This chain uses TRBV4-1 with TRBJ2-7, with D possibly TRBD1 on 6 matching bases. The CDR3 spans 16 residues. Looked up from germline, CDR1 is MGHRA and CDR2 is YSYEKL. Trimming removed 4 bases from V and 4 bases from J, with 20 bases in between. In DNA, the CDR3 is TGCGCCAGCAGCCCCATCGGGACAAGTCCCGCTTACGAGCAGTACTTC. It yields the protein CASSPIGTSPAYEQYF.

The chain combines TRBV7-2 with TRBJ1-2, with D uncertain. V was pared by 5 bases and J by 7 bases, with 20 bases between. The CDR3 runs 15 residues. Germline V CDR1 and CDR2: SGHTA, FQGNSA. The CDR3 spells CASSPEWQALRGYTF. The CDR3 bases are TGTGCCAGCAGCCCCGAATGGCAGGCACTTCGTGGCTACACCTTC.

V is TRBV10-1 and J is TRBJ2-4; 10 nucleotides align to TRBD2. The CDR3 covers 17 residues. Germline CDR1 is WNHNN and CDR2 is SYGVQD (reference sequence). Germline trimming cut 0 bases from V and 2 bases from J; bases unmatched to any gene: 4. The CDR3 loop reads CASSESGSGRTKNIQYF. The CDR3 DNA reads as TGCGCCAGCAGTGAGTCTGGTAGCGGGAGGACCAAAAACATTCAGTACTTC.

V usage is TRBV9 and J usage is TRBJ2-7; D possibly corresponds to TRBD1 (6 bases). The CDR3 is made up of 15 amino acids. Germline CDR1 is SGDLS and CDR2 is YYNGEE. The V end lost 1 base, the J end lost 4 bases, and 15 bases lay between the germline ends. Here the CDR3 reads CASSVTGIGNYEQYF. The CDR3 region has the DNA TGTGCCAGCAGCGTAACAGGGATTGGGAATTACGAGCAGTACTTC.

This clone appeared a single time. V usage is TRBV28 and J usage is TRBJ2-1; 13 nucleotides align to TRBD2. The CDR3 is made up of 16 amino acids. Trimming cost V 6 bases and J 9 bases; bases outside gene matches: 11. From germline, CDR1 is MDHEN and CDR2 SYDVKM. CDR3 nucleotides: TGTGCCAGCAGCCCCCTTGGGACTAGCGGGAAGAGTGAGCAGTTCTTC. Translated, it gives CASSPLGTSGKSEQFF.

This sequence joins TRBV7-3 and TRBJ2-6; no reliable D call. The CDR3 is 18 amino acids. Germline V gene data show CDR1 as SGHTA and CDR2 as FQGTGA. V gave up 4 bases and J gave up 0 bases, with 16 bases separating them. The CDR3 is CASSSEGRFPSGANVLTF. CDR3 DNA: TGTGCCAGCAGCTCCGAAGGCCGGTTCCCCTCTGGGGCCAACGTCCTGACTTTC.

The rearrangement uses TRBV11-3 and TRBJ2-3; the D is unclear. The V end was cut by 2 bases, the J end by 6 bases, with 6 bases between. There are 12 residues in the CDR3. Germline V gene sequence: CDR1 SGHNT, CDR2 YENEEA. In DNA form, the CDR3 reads TGTGCCAGCAGCTTAACGGAGGATACGCAGTATTTT. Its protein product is CASSLTEDTQYF.

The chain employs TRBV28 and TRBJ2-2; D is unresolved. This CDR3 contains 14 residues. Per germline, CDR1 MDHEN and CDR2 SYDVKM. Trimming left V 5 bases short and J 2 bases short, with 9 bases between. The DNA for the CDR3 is TGTGCCAGCAGTGATCGATATAACACCGGGGAGCTGTTTTTT. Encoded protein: CASSDRYNTGELFF.

The CDR3 region is CASSLAEAPDEQYF. DNA for the CDR3: TGTGCCAGCAGCTTAGCGGAAGCCCCCGACGAGCAGTACTTC. The chain couples TRBV7-9 to TRBJ2-7; no clear D gene. The germline CDR1 and CDR2 sequences are SEHNR and FQNEAQ (reference sequence). V lost 0 bases to trimming and J lost 5 bases, with 11 bases between them. The length of the CDR3 is 14 residues.

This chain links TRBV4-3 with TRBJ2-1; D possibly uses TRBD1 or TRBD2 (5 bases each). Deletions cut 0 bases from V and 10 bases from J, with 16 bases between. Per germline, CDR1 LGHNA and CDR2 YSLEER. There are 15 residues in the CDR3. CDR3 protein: CASSQDGGKGDEQFF. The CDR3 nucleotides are TGCGCCAGCAGCCAAGATGGGGGAAAAGGCGACGAGCAGTTCTTC.